This is a list of T cell receptor beta chains from one sample in a study of beta chain features in type 1 diabetes. Sequencing was performed with immunoSEQ multiplex PCR; in TCRdb, only in-frame clones are kept and a portion is missing. This sample has about 300,000 clones, with roughly 14% found just once. The sequencing sample was made of naive CD4+ T cells from blood. These receptors were obtained from a woman aged 18-29 years with type 1 diabetes. Both conserved end residues are part of each CDR3. The D gene is left open where the match is weak. The listing skips clone size in some rows; elsewhere it reads once, few, many or a size class.

abundance,j_gene,v_gene,d_gene,CDR3aa,CDR3nt
few,TRBJ1-3,TRBV29-1,NA,CSVAGRLGGNTIYF,TGCAGCGTTGCCGGGAGGCTAGGAGGAAACACCATATATTTT
few,TRBJ1-1,TRBV11-2,TRBD1,CASSFIMDRSESRTEAFF,TGTGCCAGCAGCTTTATCATGGACAGGTCAGAATCTAGGACTGAAGCTTTCTTT
NA,TRBJ2-2,TRBV11-2,TRBD2,CASSLVAGGPVTGELFF,TGTGCCAGCAGCTTAGTAGCGGGAGGGCCTGTCACCGGGGAGCTGTTTTTT
NA,TRBJ1-5,TRBV6-6,NA,CASSMEGSNQPQHF,TGTGCCAGCAGTATGGAGGGTAGCAATCAGCCCCAGCATTTT
few,TRBJ2-1,TRBV7-2,NA,CASSLAEKSYNEQFF,TGTGCCAGCAGCTTAGCGGAGAAGAGTTACAATGAGCAGTTCTTC
few,TRBJ2-7,TRBV28,NA,CASSFSGETLYEQYF,TGTGCCAGCAGTTTTTCGGGAGAAACTCTCTACGAGCAGTACTTC
few,TRBJ2-5,TRBV15,NA,CATSRDRGKETQYF,TGTGCCACCAGCAGAGATAGGGGGAAAGAGACCCAGTACTTC
NA,TRBJ2-7,TRBV7-9,NA,CASSLAIRAYEQYF,TGTGCCAGCAGCTTAGCTATCAGGGCGTACGAGCAGTACTTC
NA,TRBJ1-4,TRBV25-1,NA,CASKRGWGEKLFF,TGTGCCAGCAAGAGGGGGTGGGGTGAAAAACTGTTTTTT
few,TRBJ2-1,TRBV28,TRBD1,CASSLSYGQGRNEQFF,TGTGCCAGCAGTTTATCTTATGGACAGGGGAGGAATGAGCAGTTCTTC
NA,TRBJ2-7,TRBV6-5,NA,CASSYSGGTYEQYF,TGTGCCAGCAGTTACTCAGGAGGGACCTACGAGCAGTACTTC
NA,TRBJ2-7,TRBV18,NA,CASSPETSTSYEQYF,TGTGCCAGCTCACCTGAAACTAGCACCTCCTACGAGCAGTACTTC
NA,TRBJ2-2,TRBV28,TRBD1,CASSTGQAAGTGELFF,TGTGCCAGCAGTACCGGACAGGCCGCGGGCACCGGGGAGCTGTTTTTT
NA,TRBJ2-5,TRBV5-1,NA,CASSLVPGGETQYF,TGCGCCAGCAGCTTGGTCCCCGGTGGAGAGACCCAGTACTTC
few,TRBJ2-2,TRBV18,NA,CASSPPPGGGSGELFF,TGTGCCAGCTCACCACCTCCAGGAGGAGGATCCGGGGAGCTGTTTTTT
few,TRBJ2-2,TRBV5-1,TRBD1,CASSSQGVGELFF,TGCGCCAGCAGCTCACAGGGGGTCGGGGAGCTGTTTTTT
NA,TRBJ2-7,TRBV29-1,NA,CSVGFYLLDEQYF,TGCAGCGTTGGATTCTACCTCCTGGACGAGCAGTACTTC
NA,TRBJ2-5,TRBV30,NA,CAWREQGHQETQYF,TGTGCCTGGAGGGAACAGGGTCATCAAGAGACCCAGTACTTC
NA,TRBJ2-1,TRBV25-1,TRBD2,CASRPSGAYNEQFF,TGTGCCAGCAGACCTAGCGGGGCCTACAATGAGCAGTTCTTC
NA,TRBJ2-3,TRBV11-2,TRBD1,CASSRSGTGGLNTQYF,TGTGCCAGCAGCCGTTCCGGGACAGGGGGCTTGAATACGCAGTATTTT
NA,TRBJ2-1,TRBV5-4,TRBD2,CASSPPPSGINEQFF,TGTGCCAGCAGCCCACCACCTAGCGGGATCAATGAGCAGTTCTTC
NA,TRBJ1-4,TRBV15,NA,CATSSVTWEKLFF,TGTGCCACCAGCAGCGTCACATGGGAAAAACTGTTTTTT
few,TRBJ1-5,TRBV25-1,NA,CASSRDSLQPQHF,TGTGCCAGCAGTCGGGATAGCCTTCAGCCCCAGCATTTT
few,TRBJ2-2,TRBV11-2,NA,CASSSVQGYGELFF,TGTGCCAGCAGCTCGGTACAGGGCTACGGGGAGCTGTTTTTT